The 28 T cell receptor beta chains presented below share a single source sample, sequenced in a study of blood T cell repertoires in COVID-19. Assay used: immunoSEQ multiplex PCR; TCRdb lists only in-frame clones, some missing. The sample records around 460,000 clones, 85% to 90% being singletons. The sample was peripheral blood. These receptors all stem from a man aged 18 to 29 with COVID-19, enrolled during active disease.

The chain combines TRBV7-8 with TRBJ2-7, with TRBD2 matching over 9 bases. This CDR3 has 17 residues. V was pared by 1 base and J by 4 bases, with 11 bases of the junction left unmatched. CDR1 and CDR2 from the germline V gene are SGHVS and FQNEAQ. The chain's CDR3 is CASSLVGLAEYPYEQYF. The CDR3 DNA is TGTGCCAGCAGCTTAGTGGGACTAGCTGAATACCCGTACGAGCAGTACTTC.

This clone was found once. CDR3 in DNA: TGTGCCAGTAGTGTAGGGACAGGCAACTATGGCTACACCTTC. It encodes CASSVGTGNYGYTF. The rearrangement joins TRBV19 to TRBJ1-2; 8 bases match TRBD1. The CDR3 extends over 14 amino acids. Germline V gene data show CDR1 as LNHDA and CDR2 as SQIVND (reference sequence). Germline trimming cut 5 bases from V and 2 bases from J; bases unmatched to any gene: 4.

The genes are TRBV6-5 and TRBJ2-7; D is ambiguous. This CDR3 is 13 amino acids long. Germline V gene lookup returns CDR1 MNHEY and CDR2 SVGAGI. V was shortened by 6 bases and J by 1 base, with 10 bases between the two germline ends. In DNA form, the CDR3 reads TGTGCCAGCAGATACACGACTTCCTACGAGCAGTACTTC. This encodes CASRYTTSYEQYF.

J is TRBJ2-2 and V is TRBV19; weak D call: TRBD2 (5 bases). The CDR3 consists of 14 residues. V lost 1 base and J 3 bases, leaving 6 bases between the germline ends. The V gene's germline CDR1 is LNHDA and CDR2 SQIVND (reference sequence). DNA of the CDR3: TGTGCCAGTAGTATAGGGACTCACACCGGGGAGCTGTTTTTT. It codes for CASSIGTHTGELFF.

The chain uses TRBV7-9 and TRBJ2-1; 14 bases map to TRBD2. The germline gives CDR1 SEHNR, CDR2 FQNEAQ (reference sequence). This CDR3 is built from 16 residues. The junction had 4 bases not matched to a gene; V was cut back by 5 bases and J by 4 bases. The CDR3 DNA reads TGTGCCAGCAGCATGGGACTAGCGGGGGCGTACAATGAGCAGTTCTTC. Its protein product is CASSMGLAGAYNEQFF. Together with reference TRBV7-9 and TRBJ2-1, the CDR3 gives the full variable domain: DTGVSQNPRHKITKRGQNVTFRCDPISEHNRLYWYRQTLGQGPEFLTYFQNEAQLEKSRLLSDRFSAERPKGSFSTLEIQRTEQGDSAMYLCASSMGLAGAYNEQFFGPGTRLTVL.

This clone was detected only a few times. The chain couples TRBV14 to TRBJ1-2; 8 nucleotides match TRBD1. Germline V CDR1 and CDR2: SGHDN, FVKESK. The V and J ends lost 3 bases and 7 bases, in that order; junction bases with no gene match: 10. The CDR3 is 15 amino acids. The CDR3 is CASSQRQGALSGYTF. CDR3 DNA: TGTGCCAGCAGCCAGAGGCAGGGGGCACTTTCTGGCTACACCTTC.

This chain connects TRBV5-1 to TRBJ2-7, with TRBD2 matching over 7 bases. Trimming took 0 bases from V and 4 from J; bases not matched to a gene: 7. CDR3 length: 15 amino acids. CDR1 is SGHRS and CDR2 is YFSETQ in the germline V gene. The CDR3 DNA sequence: TGCGCCAGCAGCTTGGATCCTAGCGGACCTTACGAGCAGTACTTC. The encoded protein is CASSLDPSGPYEQYF.

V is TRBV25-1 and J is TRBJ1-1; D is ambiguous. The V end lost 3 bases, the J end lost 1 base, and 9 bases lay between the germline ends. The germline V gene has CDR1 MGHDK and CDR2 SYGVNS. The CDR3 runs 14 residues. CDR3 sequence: CASSDPGKNTEAFF. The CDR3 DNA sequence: TGTGCCAGCAGTGATCCGGGTAAGAACACTGAAGCTTTCTTT.

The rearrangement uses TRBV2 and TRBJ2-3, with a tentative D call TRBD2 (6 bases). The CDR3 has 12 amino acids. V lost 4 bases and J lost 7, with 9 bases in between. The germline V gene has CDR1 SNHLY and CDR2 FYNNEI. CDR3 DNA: TGTGCCAGCAGTGGGCGGGGCAATACGCAGTATTTT. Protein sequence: CASSGRGNTQYF. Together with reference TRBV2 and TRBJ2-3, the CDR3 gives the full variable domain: EPEVTQTPSHQVTQMGQEVILRCVPISNHLYFYWYRQILGQKVEFLVSFYNNEISEKSEIFDDQFSVERPDGSNFTLKIRSTKLEDSAMYFCASSGRGNTQYFGPGTRLTVL.

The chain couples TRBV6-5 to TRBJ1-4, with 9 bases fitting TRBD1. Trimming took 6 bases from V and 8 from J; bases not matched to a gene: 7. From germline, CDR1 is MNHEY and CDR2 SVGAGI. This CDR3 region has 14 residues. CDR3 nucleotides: TGTGCCAGCAGAAACAGGGGGCAACTGGAAAAACTGTTTTTT. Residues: CASRNRGQLEKLFF.

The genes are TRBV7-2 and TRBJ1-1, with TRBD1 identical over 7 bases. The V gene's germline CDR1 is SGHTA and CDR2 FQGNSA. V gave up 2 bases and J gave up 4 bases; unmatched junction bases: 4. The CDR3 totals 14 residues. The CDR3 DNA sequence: TGTGCCAGCAGCTTATGGTCAGGGGGCACTGAAGCTTTCTTT. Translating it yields CASSLWSGGTEAFF.

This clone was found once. CDR3 nucleotide sequence: TGTGCCAGTACAAGGGACAGTAAAAATGAAAAACTGTTTTTT. Amino acid sequence: CASTRDSKNEKLFF. The chain carries TRBV19 and TRBJ1-4; 7 positions agree with TRBD1. The junction had 7 bases not matched to a gene; V was cut back by 7 bases and J by 5 bases. This CDR3 comprises 14 residues. Germline lookup yields CDR1 LNHDA and CDR2 SQIVND (reference sequence).

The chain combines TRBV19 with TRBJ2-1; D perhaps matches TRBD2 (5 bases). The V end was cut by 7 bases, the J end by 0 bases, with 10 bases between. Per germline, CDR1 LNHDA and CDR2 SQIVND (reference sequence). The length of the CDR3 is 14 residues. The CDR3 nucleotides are TGTGCCAGTAAGCCGGGGATCTCCTACAATGAGCAGTTCTTC. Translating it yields CASKPGISYNEQFF.

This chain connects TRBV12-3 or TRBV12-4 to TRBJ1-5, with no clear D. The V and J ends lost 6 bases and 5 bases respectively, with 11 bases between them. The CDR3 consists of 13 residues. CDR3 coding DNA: TGTGCCAGCAGGACCAAAGGAGATCAGCCCCAGCATTTT. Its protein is CASRTKGDQPQHF.

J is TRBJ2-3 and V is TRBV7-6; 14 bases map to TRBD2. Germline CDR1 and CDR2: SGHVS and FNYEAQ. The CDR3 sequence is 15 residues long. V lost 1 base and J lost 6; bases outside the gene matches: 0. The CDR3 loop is CASSLGLAGGDTQYF. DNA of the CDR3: TGTGCCAGCAGCTTAGGACTAGCGGGGGGGGATACGCAGTATTTT.

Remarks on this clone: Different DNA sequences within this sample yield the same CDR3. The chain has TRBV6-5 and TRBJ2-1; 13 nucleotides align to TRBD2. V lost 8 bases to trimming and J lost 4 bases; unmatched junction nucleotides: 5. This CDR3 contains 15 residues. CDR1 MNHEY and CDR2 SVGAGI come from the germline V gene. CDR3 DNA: TGTGCCAGCCGACTAGCGGGGGGTACATACAATGAGCAGTTCTTC. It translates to CASRLAGGTYNEQFF.

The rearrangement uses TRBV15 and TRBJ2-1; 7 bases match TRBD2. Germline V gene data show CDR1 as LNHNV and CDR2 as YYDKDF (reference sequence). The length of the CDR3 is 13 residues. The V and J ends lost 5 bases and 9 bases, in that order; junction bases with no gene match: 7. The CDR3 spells CATSLQTGGEQFF. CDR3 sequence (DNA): TGTGCCACCAGCCTCCAAACGGGGGGTGAGCAGTTCTTC. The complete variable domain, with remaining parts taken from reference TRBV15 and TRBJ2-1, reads DAMVIQNPRYQVTQFGKPVTLSCSQTLNHNVMYWYQQKSSQAPKLLFHYYDKDFNNEADTPDNFQSRRPNTSFCFLDIRSPGLGDTAMYLCATSLQTGGEQFFGPGTRLTVL.

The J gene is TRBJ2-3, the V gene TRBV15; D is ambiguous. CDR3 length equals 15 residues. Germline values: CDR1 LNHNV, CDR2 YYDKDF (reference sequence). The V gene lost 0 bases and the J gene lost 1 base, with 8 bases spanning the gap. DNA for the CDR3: TGTGCCACCAGCAGAGATAAGGCGGGCACAGATACGCAGTATTTT. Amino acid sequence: CATSRDKAGTDTQYF.

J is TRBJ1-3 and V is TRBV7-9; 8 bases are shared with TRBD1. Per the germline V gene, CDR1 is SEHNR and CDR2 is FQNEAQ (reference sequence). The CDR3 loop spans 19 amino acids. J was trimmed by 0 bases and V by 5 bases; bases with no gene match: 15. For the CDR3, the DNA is TGTGCCAGCAGCGGGGTGCAGCTGACAGGGGCCAACTCTGGAAACACCATATATTTT. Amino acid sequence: CASSGVQLTGANSGNTIYF.

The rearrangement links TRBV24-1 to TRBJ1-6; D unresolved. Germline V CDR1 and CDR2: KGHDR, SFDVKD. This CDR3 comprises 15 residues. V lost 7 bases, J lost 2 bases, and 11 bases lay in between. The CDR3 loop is CATRVLGAYNSPLHF. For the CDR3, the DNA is TGTGCCACCAGGGTTCTAGGCGCCTATAATTCACCCCTCCACTTT.

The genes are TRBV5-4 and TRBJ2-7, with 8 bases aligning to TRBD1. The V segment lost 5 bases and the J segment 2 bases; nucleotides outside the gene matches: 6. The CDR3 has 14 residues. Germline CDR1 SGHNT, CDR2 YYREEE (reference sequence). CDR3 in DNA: TGTGCCAGCAGTCCGGGACAGGCCCCCTACGAGCAGTACTTC. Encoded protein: CASSPGQAPYEQYF.

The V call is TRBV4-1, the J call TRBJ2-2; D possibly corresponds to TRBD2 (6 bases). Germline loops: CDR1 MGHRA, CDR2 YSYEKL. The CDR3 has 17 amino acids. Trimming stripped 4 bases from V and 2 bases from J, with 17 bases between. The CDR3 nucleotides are TGCGCCAGCAGCCCGACTCGGGGCGGGGTTAACACCGGGGAGCTGTTTTTT. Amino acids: CASSPTRGGVNTGELFF.

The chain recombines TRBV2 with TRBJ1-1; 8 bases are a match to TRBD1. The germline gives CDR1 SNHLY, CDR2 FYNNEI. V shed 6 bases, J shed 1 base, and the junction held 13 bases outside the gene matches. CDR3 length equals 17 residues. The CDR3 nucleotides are TGTGCCAGCAGATCAAAGCCCGGGACAGGTTGGAACACTGAAGCTTTCTTT. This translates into CASRSKPGTGWNTEAFF. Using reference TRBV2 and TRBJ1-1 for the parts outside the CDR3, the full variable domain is EPEVTQTPSHQVTQMGQEVILRCVPISNHLYFYWYRQILGQKVEFLVSFYNNEISEKSEIFDDQFSVERPDGSNFTLKIRSTKLEDSAMYFCASRSKPGTGWNTEAFFGQGTRLTVV.

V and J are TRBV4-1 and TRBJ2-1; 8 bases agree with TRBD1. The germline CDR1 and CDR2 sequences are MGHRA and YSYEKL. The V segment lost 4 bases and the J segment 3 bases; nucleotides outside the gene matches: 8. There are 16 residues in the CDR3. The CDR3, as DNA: TGCGCCAGCAGCCGAATGCAGGGGGCCCGCTACAATGAGCAGTTCTTC. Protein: CASSRMQGARYNEQFF.

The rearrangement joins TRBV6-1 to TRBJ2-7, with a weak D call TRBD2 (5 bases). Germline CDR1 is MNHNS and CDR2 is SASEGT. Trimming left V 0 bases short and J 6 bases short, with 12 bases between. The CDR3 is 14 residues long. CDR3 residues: CASSEALRGLEQYF. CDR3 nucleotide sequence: TGTGCCAGCAGTGAAGCGCTTCGAGGGCTCGAGCAGTACTTC.

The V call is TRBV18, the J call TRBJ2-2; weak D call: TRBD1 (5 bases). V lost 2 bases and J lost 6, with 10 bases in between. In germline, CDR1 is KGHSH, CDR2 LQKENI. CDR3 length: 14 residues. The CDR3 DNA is TGTGCCAGCTCACCAACGACAGTTGCCGGGGAGCTGTTTTTT. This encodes CASSPTTVAGELFF.

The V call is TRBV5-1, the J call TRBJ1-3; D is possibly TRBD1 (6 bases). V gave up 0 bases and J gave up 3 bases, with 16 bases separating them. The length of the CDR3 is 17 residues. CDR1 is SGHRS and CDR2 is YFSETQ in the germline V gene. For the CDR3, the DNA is TGCGCCAGCAGCTTGGGGGGACAAGAAGAGAGTGGAAACACCATATATTTT. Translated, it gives CASSLGGQEESGNTIYF.

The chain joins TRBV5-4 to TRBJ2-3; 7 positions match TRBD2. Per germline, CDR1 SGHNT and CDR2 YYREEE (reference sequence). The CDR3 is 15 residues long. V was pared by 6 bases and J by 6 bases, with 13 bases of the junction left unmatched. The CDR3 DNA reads TGTGCCAGCACTCCCGGATTCCGGGGAGGGGATACGCAGTATTTT. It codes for CASTPGFRGGDTQYF.